Listed below are T cell receptor beta chains from one sample, sequenced in a study of regulatory T cells in long-lasting Graves disease. TCRdb recomputed calls from the multiplex PCR reads with MiXCR, one row per CDR3 protein. This table has approximately 400,000 distinct CDR3 sequences, less than 30% appearing once. Sequences were derived from peripheral blood mononuclear cells (PBMCs), sampled when the disease was refractory, from a patient treated with antithyroid drugs. Receptor source: a woman in her 40s with Graves disease. Both conserved end residues are part of each CDR3. The D gene is left open where the match is weak. Not every row has a clone size; where given, it reads once, few, many or a size class.

d_gene	j_gene	v_gene	abundance	CDR3nt	CDR3aa
-	TRBJ1-1	TRBV29-1	-	TGCAGCGTTGTATGGCACACTGAAGCTTTCTTT	CSVVWHTEAFF
TRBD1	TRBJ1-2	TRBV20-1	many	TGCAGTGCTAGGGACAGGGAATTTGGCTACACCTTC	CSARDREFGYTF
TRBD2	TRBJ2-7	TRBV28	few	TGTGCCAGCAGTTACTCTAGCGGGAGATCTGTGTGGTACGAGCAGTACTTC	CASSYSSGRSVWYEQYF
-	TRBJ2-5	TRBV7-9	many	TGTGCCAGCAGCTTGTTAGGAGAGACCCAGTACTTC	CASSLLGETQYF
-	TRBJ1-2	TRBV5-1	few	TGTGCCAGCAGCCAACAGGTTAACTATGGCTACACCTTC	CASSQQVNYGYTF
TRBD2	TRBJ2-1	TRBV12-3/TRBV12-4	-	TGTGCCAGCAGTTTAAGCGGGAGAGTGGGGAATGAGCAGTTCTTC	CASSLSGRVGNEQFF
-	TRBJ1-5	TRBV6-5	many	TGTGCCAGCAGTTATACACCGTATAGCAATCAGCCCCAGCATTTT	CASSYTPYSNQPQHF
-	TRBJ2-2	TRBV19	-	TGTGCCTGCGGGGTCCCGGACACCGGGGAGCTGTTTTTT	CACGVPDTGELFF
-	TRBJ1-1	TRBV4-1	many	TGCGCCAGCAGCCAAGTTAGTCGGGGTCAGAACACTGAAGCTTTCTTT	CASSQVSRGQNTEAFF
TRBD1	TRBJ1-2	TRBV20-1	-	TGCAGTGCTAGGGCGCGGGACAGTGTAAACTATGGCTACACCTTC	CSARARDSVNYGYTF
TRBD1	TRBJ2-7	TRBV2	many	TGTGCCAGCATTTCGGGACAGGACTACGAGCAGTACTTC	CASISGQDYEQYF
TRBD2	TRBJ2-5	TRBV6-1	few	TGTGCCAGCACCTCGGGAGGGAAAGCTGGGACCCAGTACTTC	CASTSGGKAGTQYF
-	TRBJ2-2	TRBV6-2/TRBV6-3	few	TGTGCCAGCAGTTCCGGAGGCAGATCCGGGGAGCTGTTTTTT	CASSSGGRSGELFF
TRBD1	TRBJ2-2	TRBV9	many	TGTGCCAGCAGCGTAGTAGGGGCTGGGCAGGGGGACACCGGGGAGCTGTTTTTT	CASSVVGAGQGDTGELFF
-	TRBJ1-1	TRBV7-9	-	TGTGCCAGCAGCTTTCAGGACCCGGCTGAAGCTTTCTTT	CASSFQDPAEAFF
-	TRBJ2-7	TRBV19	few	TGTGCCAGTAGTATCAAGGGAGCGGAGGCGTACGAGCAGTACTTC	CASSIKGAEAYEQYF
TRBD2	TRBJ2-2	TRBV2	many	TGTGCCAGCAGCGAGAAGGTGGAGCGGGAGAACACCGGGGAGCTGTTTTTT	CASSEKVERENTGELFF
TRBD2	TRBJ2-4	TRBV4-1	once	TGCGCCAGCAGCCAGATAGCGGGAGGAGACATTCAGTACTTC	CASSQIAGGDIQYF
-	TRBJ2-2	TRBV6-1	many	TGTGCCACCGATGGGAGTTCGAGAACCGGGGAGCTGTTTTTT	CATDGSSRTGELFF
-	TRBJ2-4	TRBV6-1	-	TGTGCCAGCAGTGAGATGAAAAACATTCAGTACTTC	CASSEMKNIQYF
-	TRBJ2-2	TRBV28	many	TGTGCCACAACGTACCTGCGGACCGGGGAGCTGTTTTTT	CATTYLRTGELFF
-	TRBJ2-2	TRBV28	many	TGTGCCACCTTGAGGGGTCTGAACACCGGGGAGCTGTTTTTT	CATLRGLNTGELFF
-	TRBJ1-3	TRBV5-5	few	TGTGCCAGCAGCCCCACGGGTTCGGTCCTGAGCTCTGGAAACACCATATATTTT	CASSPTGSVLSSGNTIYF
-	TRBJ2-7	TRBV20-1	-	TGCAGTGCTCGGAAGGACTACGAGCAGTACTTC	CSARKDYEQYF
TRBD2	TRBJ2-7	TRBV6-1	many	TGTGCCAGCAGCAAGATAGCGGGAGGGGAATCCGAGCAGTACTTC	CASSKIAGGESEQYF
TRBD2	TRBJ2-3	TRBV12-3/TRBV12-4	many	TGTGCCAGCAGGTTGGAGCTAGCGGGAGCGGATACGCAGTATTTT	CASRLELAGADTQYF
-	TRBJ2-3	TRBV2	-	TGTGCCAGCAGATACAGGGGAGGGACAGATACGCAGTATTTT	CASRYRGGTDTQYF
-	TRBJ2-5	TRBV7-3	many	TGTGCCAGCAGCGCAGGGGCCCAAGAGACCCAGTACTTC	CASSAGAQETQYF
-	TRBJ2-7	TRBV28	many	TGTGCCAGCAGACCAGCCGGACAGACATCCTACGAGCAGTACTTC	CASRPAGQTSYEQYF
TRBD1	TRBJ1-2	TRBV19	-	TGTGCCAGTTGCGAGGACAGGGGAGGCGGCTACACCTTC	CASCEDRGGGYTF
TRBD2	TRBJ2-2	TRBV5-1	-	TGCGCCAGCAGCTTGGGCCTAGCGGGAGATGGCACCGGGGAGCTGTTTTTT	CASSLGLAGDGTGELFF
-	TRBJ2-5	TRBV7-9	many	TGTGCCAGCAGCTTAGTAGGTCTAGACGGGACCCAGTACTTC	CASSLVGLDGTQYF
TRBD1	TRBJ2-2	TRBV27	many	TGTGCCAGCAGCCTAGGACAGGGGGCAATAATCAACACCGGGGAGCTGTTTTTT	CASSLGQGAIINTGELFF
-	TRBJ2-1	TRBV11-2	-	TGTGCCAGCAGCCCACACCATAGAGTACAGGGTACGAGGTACAATGAGCAGTTCTTC	CASSPHHRVQGTRYNEQFF
-	TRBJ2-5	TRBV28	many	TGTGCCAGCAGTTTGACTCCTTCCCAAGAGACCCAGTACTTC	CASSLTPSQETQYF
TRBD1	TRBJ2-7	TRBV6-2/TRBV6-3	-	TGTGCCAGCAGTTACACACAGGGGGCGTGGGAGCAGTACTTC	CASSYTQGAWEQYF
TRBD1	TRBJ1-2	TRBV20-1	many	TGCAGTGCTTCGGGGGGACAGGGAGGTTATGGCTACACCTTC	CSASGGQGGYGYTF
TRBD2	TRBJ2-5	TRBV13	-	TGTGCCAGCACAGCTCTCCATTCGCTAGCGGGAGGGCAAGAGACCCAGTACTTC	CASTALHSLAGGQETQYF
-	TRBJ2-3	TRBV20-1	-	TGCAGTGCTAGGTTCTCCGGGAGTCGTGATACGCAGTATTTT	CSARFSGSRDTQYF
-	TRBJ2-3	TRBV28	few	TGTGCCAGCAGATTCGACGGAAGCACAGATACGCAGTATTTT	CASRFDGSTDTQYF
TRBD2	TRBJ2-7	TRBV19	few	TGTGCCAGTAGCACCGCGGGAGGGGTCTACGAGCAGTACTTC	CASSTAGGVYEQYF
-	TRBJ2-1	TRBV6-1	few	TGTGCCAGCGATAGGACAGCATACAATGAGCAGTTCTTC	CASDRTAYNEQFF
-	TRBJ2-1	TRBV27	-	TGTGCCAGCAGCGCCCCCCCGCTCGTCAATGAGCAGTTCTTC	CASSAPPLVNEQFF